What follows describes a single TCR beta chain. What it recognizes is unknown. Repertoires were generated with immunoSEQ multiplex PCR, while TCRdb's copy carries only in-frame clones and drops some. The repertoire holds about 72,000 clones, with roughly 91% as singletons. CDR3 length equals 12 residues. The junction had 0 bases not matched to a gene; V was cut back by 8 bases and J by 0 bases. Germline lookup yields CDR1 MDHEN and CDR2 SYDVKM. This record belongs to a study of T cell responses to AZD1222 COVID-19 vaccine. Study-wide context: Both about-4-week and about-12-week second-dose recipients were combined.

Study results and caveats: Unmutated variant regions are reportedly the target of nearly half of TCRs that are spike-specific.

The source material was peripheral blood, sampled on day 0 of AZD1222 vaccination. V gene TRBV28 combines with J gene TRBJ1-2; 7 bases align to TRBD1. This TCR was sampled from an adult in good health. The CDR3 loop reads CASQGANYGYTF. CDR3 nucleotide sequence: TGTGCCAGCCAGGGGGCTAACTATGGCTACACCTTC.